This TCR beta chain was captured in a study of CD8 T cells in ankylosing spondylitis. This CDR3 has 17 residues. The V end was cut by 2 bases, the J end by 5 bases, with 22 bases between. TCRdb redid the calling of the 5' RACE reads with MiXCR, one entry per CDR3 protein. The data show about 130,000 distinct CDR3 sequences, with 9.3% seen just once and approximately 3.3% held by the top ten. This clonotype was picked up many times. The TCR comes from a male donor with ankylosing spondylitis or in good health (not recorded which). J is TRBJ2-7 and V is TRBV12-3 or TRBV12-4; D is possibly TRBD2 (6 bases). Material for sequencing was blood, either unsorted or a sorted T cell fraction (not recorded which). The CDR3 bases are TGTGCCAGCAGTTTATCCTCGTCGGGAGTCACGAAACACGAGCAGTACTTC. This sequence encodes CASSLSSSGVTKHEQYF.